This T cell receptor (beta chain) was profiled in a study of shared clonotypes between healthy human individuals (dated by TCRdb to 2018 to 2021). For the study in its entirety: The cohort included three men and a couple of women between 18 and 49 years of age. For each donor, CD4 naive and CD4 memory were each given three plates, CD8 naive was given two plates, and CD8 memory was given one plate. The study deeply sequenced blood TCR repertoires of several healthy adults to estimate repertoire size and the extent of clonotype sharing between individuals. To increase sequencing depth and limit assay-specific biases, different laboratories used diverse techniques to prepare libraries and sequence TCR repertoires. Leukapheresis yielded between about 0.9 and 10 billion PBMCs per donor. Study-level results and caveats: Even with the large sequencing depth, rarefaction of the sorted-subset datasets indicated that sequencing was incomplete. Sampling was restricted to blood, and TCR repertoires in tissue are likely to differ from TCR repertoires in blood. When a handful of donors were compared, the shared fraction of clonotypes was around 5% for naive CD4, approximately 3.5% for naive CD8, 2.3% for memory CD4, and less than 0.5% for memory CD8. The small number of donors limited the genetic and exposure-history diversity represented. Compared with non-shared clonotypes, the clonotypes found in all four sorted-subset donors had higher generation probabilities. Pairwise subsampling indicated that sequencing depth was expected to affect the degree of clonotype sharing among donors. Estimated clonotype richness was generally larger for naive than for memory subsets.

TCR CDR3 regions were amplified from genomic DNA by multiplex PCR using the deep immunoSEQ assay. For each cell subset, the extracted genomic DNA was distributed evenly across all wells of several immunoSEQ 96-well plates, and each plate served as one replicate. For sorted subsets, 150 to 200 ng genomic DNA, equal to approximately 30,000 T cell genomes, was loaded into each replicate PCR. The purified libraries were quantified using a Qubit 3.0 fluorometer, sized with a Bioanalyzer 2100, and then quantified again using the KAPA Library Quantification kit. Every immunoSEQ 96-well plate was sequenced on a dedicated single-read 150-cycle Illumina NextSeq 550 flow cell. The study's own analysis went as follows. The immunoSEQ output contained only junctional sequences without quality scores, so filtering could not match that applied to full-length reads. To assign V/J genes and CDR3, sequences were annotated using PyIR, a Python wrapper for IgBLAST v1.9, with IMGT germline references. Reads with weak V/J assignments (E-value above 1e-6), missing CDR3, stop codons, out-of-frame junctions, or ambiguous translated residues were removed. A V3J clonotype was defined by an identical inferred V gene, J gene, and CDR3 amino acid sequence. To compute the percentage overlap between repertoires, the number of shared unique clonotypes was divided by the size of the smaller repertoire. Three approaches were used to assess repertoire richness: RTK rarefaction, the Chao1 estimator, and Recon v2.1 estimates of unobserved clonotypes. OLGA was used to compute generation probabilities for all TCRbeta clonotypes that the gDNA method yielded from a handful of donors. This immuneACCESS table, as held by TCRdb, lists in-frame sequences with V and J called but not all clones. Of the missing ones, under half trace to an unresolved V gene in checked studies; the others have no known cause. V, J and clone size were drawn from that table, and D and trimming were deduced from the DNA. Recorded for this sample are roughly 2 million clones; approximately 95% of them occurred a single time. Roughly 1.1% of the sample is held by the ten biggest clonotypes.

The germline ends are 10 bases apart after V is trimmed by 2 bases and J by 3 bases. Via the germline V gene, CDR1 is MNHEY and CDR2 SVGAGI. There are 14 amino acids in the CDR3, from cysteine to phenylalanine inclusive. The read is trimmed to its CDR3 DNA, 42 bases read in frame from base 1. Notes on this clone: Its antigen target is currently unknown. The input lacks base qualities; no much larger clone sits a single base away.

For the CD8 naive samples, CD45RO-negative cells were positively selected for CCR7, yielding a CD45RA+CCR7+ population from which TemRA cells were excluded. Healthy HIV-negative adults with no recently reported acute infections or vaccinations were included as donors. Every donor was a Caucasian adult living in Nashville, Tennessee, USA. Blood was collected by leukapheresis, and PBMCs were isolated by Ficoll-Histopaque density gradient centrifugation and then cryopreserved in liquid nitrogen vapor phase. Purity and quantity of every magnetically sorted T cell population were checked by analytical flow cytometry. Genomic DNA was isolated from each sorted fraction and quantified by UV absorbance on a Nanodrop 2000c.

The sample taken for sequencing was naive CD8+ T cells sorted from blood. Interpreted using the paper, the cell subset or site label stands for: CD45RA+CCR7+. The receptor was isolated from a man in his late teens or twenties in good health. This chain joins TRBV6-5 to TRBJ1-1; the D segment cannot be called with confidence. The sequenced DNA: TGTGCCAGCAGTTACGCAGGAGCGGACACTGAAGCTTTCTTT. It codes for CASSYAGADTEAFF.